The entry below gives a single T cell receptor beta chain sequence along with its context. The entry originates in a study of blood T cell repertoires in COVID-19. Sequencing was performed with immunoSEQ multiplex PCR; in TCRdb, only in-frame clones are kept and a portion is missing. The sample holds some 110,000 clones; 70% to 80% are singletons and the top ten take 5% to 8%. Between the trimmed V and J ends, which lost 5 bases and 4 bases, there was a span of 11 bases. This CDR3 contains 13 residues. Enrollment of patients from Seattle took place during active infection, with longitudinal follow-up.

This sequence originates from a man older than 75 with COVID-19, enrolled during active disease. The chain couples TRBV12-3 or TRBV12-4 to TRBJ1-1, with D tentatively TRBD1 (6 bases). What was sequenced was peripheral blood. The CDR3 nucleotides are TGTGCCAGCAGTGAGGTCAGGGGCACTGAAGCTTTCTTT. It yields the protein CASSEVRGTEAFF.